This TCR beta chain was sequenced during a study of CD8 T cells in Susac syndrome. It was with random hexamers that roughly 0.45 to 1 ug RNA was reverse transcribed. An immunoSEQ multiplex PCR generated amplified TCR beta CDR3 products spanning 54 Vbeta and 13 Jbeta. TCRdb re-analysed the immunoSEQ multiplex PCR reads in MiXCR, keeping a single row per CDR3 protein. The sample has about 19,000 distinct CDR3 sequences, 85% to 95% seen once; the top ten hold about 0.23%. From blood CD8+ and CD4+ T cells, the TCR beta chain was sequenced. The controls, all healthy donors, were matched for age and sex. It was negative isolation that provided the CD8+ and CD4+ T cells, whereas TEMRA cells were enriched by FACS. The CDR3 has 12 amino acids. The V end was cut by 5 bases, the J end by 5 bases, with 10 bases between. Germline V lookup: CDR1 SQVTM, CDR2 ANQGSEA.

The receptor was isolated from a human donor in good health. What was sequenced was CD8+ T cells from PBMCs. The chain uses TRBV29-1 and TRBJ2-1; D might be TRBD1 (5 bases). The CDR3 nucleotides are TGCAGCGTTCTTAGGACAAACAATGAGCAGTTCTTC. Protein product: CSVLRTNNEQFF.